The source of this T cell receptor beta chain is a study of T-cell reconstitution after alpha-beta-depleted transplantation in children. Molecular barcoding with unique molecular identifiers was used for the TCRbeta library. MiXCR, run by TCRdb on the PCR reads, gives a single entry per CDR3 protein. The repertoire has about 540,000 distinct CDR3 sequences, 18% of them found once; the top ten carry approximately 3%. This clonotype was detected a few times. Relative to the germline gene, one junction end is altered; a read error may explain this. The CDR3 covers 15 residues. Germline V lookup: CDR1 MNHEY, CDR2 SMNVEV (reference sequence).

This rearrangement joins TRBV27 to TRBJ2-1, with 7 bases that match TRBD1. This material consisted of PBMCs from the stem cell graft donor, taken from the stem cell graft. The sequence was obtained from a human donor who donated a stem cell graft to a child with acute lymphoblastic leukemia. Written as DNA, the CDR3 is TGTGCCAGCAGGGGCCTTTCAGGGGGATACAATGAGCAGTTCTTT. Encoded protein: CASRGLSGGYNEQFF.